This T cell receptor beta chain was sequenced for a study of T cell responses to AZD1222 COVID-19 vaccine. Measured with immunoSEQ multiplex PCR; TCRdb has only the in-frame clones, and not every one. Of about 84,000 clones in the sample, around nine tenths were seen once. As to this clone: Its target is unknown.

Findings and caveats of the study: Spike-specific TCRs gained breadth and depth after people received two AZD1222 doses. The study reported that nearly half of spike-specific TCRs target unmutated variant regions. All repertoire sampling was performed exclusively after the peak T cell response.

The germline gives CDR1 MDHEN, CDR2 SYDVKM. This CDR3 has 13 amino acids. The gene calls are TRBV28 and TRBJ1-5; no definite D call. This TCR came from an adult who received the AZD1222 COVID-19 vaccine. The material was peripheral blood, obtained 28 days after the second AZD1222 dose. CDR3 region: CAVAENSNQPQHF. The CDR3 nucleotides are TGTGCGGTGGCAGAGAATAGCAATCAGCCCCAGCATTTT.